The sequence of this T cell receptor beta chain was determined in a study of cytomegalovirus exposure and HLA in healthy donors. TCRdb's table, derived via immunoSEQ multiplex PCR, lists solely in-frame clones and lacks some. The sample holds about 130,000 clones, 70% to 85% seen once. Regarding the study as a whole: Researchers counted around 180 TCR beta chains as cytomegalovirus-associated.

J was trimmed by 6 bases and V by 4 bases; bases with no gene match: 12. The germline V gene has CDR1 LGHNA and CDR2 YNFKEQ. This CDR3 spans 18 amino acids. This clone was picked up one time. Its antigen is not identified. The sequence came from a man aged 30-40 years in good health and CMV-seropositive. This chain links TRBV4-2 with TRBJ2-7; 16 positions agree with TRBD2. The specimen sequenced was PBMCs. CDR3: CASSPPLGLAGGPGEQYF. CDR3 coding DNA: TGTGCCAGCAGCCCCCCGTTGGGACTAGCGGGGGGGCCCGGCGAGCAGTACTTC.